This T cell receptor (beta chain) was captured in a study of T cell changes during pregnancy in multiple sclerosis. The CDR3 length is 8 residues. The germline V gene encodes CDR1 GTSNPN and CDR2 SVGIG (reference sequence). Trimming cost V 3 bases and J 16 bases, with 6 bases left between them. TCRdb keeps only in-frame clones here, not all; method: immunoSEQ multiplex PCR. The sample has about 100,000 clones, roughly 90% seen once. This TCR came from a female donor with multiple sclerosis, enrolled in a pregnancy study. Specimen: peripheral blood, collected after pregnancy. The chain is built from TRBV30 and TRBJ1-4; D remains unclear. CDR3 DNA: TGTGCCTGGAGCCCCAAGTTTTTT. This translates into CAWSPKFF.